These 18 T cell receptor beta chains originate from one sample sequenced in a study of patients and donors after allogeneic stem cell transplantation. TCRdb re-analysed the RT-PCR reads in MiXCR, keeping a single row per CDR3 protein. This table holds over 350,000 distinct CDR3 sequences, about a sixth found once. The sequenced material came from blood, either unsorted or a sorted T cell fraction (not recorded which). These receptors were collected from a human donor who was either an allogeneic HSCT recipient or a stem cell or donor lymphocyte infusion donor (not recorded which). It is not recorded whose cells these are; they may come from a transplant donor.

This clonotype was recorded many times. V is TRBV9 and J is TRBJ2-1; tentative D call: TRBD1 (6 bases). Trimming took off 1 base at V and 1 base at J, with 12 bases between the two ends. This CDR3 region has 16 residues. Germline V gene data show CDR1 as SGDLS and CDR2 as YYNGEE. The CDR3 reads CASSVLEGVSYNEQFF. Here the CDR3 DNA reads TGTGCCAGCAGCGTACTCGAGGGGGTATCCTACAATGAGCAGTTCTTC.

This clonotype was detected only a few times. The CDR3 spells CASSYSPDPKSPLHF. The DNA of the CDR3 is TGTGCCAGCAGTTACTCCCCGGATCCTAAATCACCCCTCCACTTT. The chain employs TRBV6-5 and TRBJ1-6; D remains unclear. CDR3 length: 15 residues. Trimming took 0 bases from V and 10 from J, leaving 13 bases between them. Germline V CDR1 and CDR2: MNHEY, SVGAGI.

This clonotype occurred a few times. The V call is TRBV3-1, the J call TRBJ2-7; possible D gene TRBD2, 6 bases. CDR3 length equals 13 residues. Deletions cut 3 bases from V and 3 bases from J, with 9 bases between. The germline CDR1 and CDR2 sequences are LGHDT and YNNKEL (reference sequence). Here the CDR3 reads CASSQRDFYEQYF. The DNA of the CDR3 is TGTGCCAGCAGCCAGAGGGACTTCTACGAGCAGTACTTC.

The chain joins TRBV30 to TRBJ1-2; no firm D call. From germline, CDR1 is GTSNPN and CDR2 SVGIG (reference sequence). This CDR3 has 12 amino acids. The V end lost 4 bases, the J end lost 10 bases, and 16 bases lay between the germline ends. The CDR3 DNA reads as TGTGCCTGGACGGCGGGTTTCCAGGACTACACCTTC. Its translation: CAWTAGFQDYTF.

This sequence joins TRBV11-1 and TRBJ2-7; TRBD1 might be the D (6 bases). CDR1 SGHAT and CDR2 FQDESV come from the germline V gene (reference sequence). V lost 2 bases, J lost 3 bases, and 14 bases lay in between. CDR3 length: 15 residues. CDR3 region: CASSLYRDTDYEQYF. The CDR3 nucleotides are TGTGCCAGCAGCTTATACCGGGACACCGACTACGAGCAGTACTTC.

CDR3 bases: TGTGCCAGCAGCCCTAAGCGAGGTGGGGCTGAAGCTTTCTTT. Protein sequence: CASSPKRGGAEAFF. The chain links TRBV12-3 or TRBV12-4 to TRBJ1-1; D is ambiguous. The CDR3 runs 14 residues. With 6 bases removed from V and 6 bases from J, the gap between germline ends came to 17 bases.

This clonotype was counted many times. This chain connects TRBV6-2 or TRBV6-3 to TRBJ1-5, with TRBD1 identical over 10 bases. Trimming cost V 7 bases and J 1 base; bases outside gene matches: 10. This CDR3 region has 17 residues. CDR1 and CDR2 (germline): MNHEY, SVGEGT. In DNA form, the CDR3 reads TGTGCCAGCACCTCCGACAGGGGGCGAAGGAGCAATCAGCCCCAGCATTTT. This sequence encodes CASTSDRGRRSNQPQHF.

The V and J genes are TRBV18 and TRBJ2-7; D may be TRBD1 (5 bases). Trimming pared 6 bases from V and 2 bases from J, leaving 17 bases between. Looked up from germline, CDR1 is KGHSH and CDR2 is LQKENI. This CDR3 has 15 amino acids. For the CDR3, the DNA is TGTGCCAGCTCCCCAAACAGGAGAAGAACCTACGAGCAGTACTTC. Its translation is CASSPNRRRTYEQYF.

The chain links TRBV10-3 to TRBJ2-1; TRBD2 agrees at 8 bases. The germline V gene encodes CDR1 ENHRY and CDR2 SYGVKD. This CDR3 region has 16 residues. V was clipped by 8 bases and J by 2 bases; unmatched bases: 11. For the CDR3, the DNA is TGTGCCATCGCATTTACTAGCGGATTACCCTACAATGAGCAGTTCTTC. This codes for CAIAFTSGLPYNEQFF.

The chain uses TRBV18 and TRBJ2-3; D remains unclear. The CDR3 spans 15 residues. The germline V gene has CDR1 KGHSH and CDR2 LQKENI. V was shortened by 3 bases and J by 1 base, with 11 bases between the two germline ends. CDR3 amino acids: CASSPQSAGTDTQYF. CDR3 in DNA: TGTGCCAGCTCACCCCAATCGGCCGGCACAGATACGCAGTATTTT. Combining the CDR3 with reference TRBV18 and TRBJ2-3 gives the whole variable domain NAGVMQNPRHLVRRRGQEARLRCSPMKGHSHVYWYRQLPEEGLKFMVYLQKENIIDESGMPKERFSAEFPKEGPSILRIQQVVRGDSAAYFCASSPQSAGTDTQYFGPGTRLTVL.

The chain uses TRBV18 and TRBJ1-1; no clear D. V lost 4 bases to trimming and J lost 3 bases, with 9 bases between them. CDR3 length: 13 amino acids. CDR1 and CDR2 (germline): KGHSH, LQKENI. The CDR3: CASSRQRDTEAFF. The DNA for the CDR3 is TGTGCCAGCTCACGCCAGAGGGACACTGAAGCTTTCTTT.

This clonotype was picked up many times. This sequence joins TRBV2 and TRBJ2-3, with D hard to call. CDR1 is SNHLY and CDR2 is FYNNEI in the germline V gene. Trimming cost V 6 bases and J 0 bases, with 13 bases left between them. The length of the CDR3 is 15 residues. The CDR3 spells CASRRGLQSTDTQYF. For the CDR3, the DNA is TGTGCCAGCAGACGTGGGCTCCAGAGCACAGATACGCAGTATTTT. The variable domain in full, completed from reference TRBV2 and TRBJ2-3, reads EPEVTQTPSHQVTQMGQEVILRCVPISNHLYFYWYRQILGQKVEFLVSFYNNEISEKSEIFDDQFSVERPDGSNFTLKIRSTKLEDSAMYFCASRRGLQSTDTQYFGPGTRLTVL.

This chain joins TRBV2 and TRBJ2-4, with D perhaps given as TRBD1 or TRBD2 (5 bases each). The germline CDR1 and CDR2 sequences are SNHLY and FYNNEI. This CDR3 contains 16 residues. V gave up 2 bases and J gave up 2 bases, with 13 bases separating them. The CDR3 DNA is TGTGCCAGCAGTGAATGGTCCGGGGCTTCCAAAAACATTCAGTACTTC. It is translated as CASSEWSGASKNIQYF.

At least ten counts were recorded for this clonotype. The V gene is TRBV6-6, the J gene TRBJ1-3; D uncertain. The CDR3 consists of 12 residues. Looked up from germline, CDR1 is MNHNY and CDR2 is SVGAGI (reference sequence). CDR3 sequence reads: CVSWGSGNTIYF. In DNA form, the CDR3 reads TGTGTCTCGTGGGGCTCTGGAAACACCATATATTTT.

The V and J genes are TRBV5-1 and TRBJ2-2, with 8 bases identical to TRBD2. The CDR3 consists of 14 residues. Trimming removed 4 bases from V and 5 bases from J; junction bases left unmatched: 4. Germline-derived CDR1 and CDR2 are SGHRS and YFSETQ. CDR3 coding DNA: TGCGCCAGCAGCCCGGGGGGGAATACCGGGGAGCTGTTTTTT. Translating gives CASSPGGNTGELFF.

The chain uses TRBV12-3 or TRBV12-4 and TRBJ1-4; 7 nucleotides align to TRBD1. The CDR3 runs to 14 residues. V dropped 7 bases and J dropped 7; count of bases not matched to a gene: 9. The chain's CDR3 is CASTGQAGGEKLFF. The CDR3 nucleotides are TGTGCCAGCACAGGACAGGCGGGGGGTGAAAAACTGTTTTTT.

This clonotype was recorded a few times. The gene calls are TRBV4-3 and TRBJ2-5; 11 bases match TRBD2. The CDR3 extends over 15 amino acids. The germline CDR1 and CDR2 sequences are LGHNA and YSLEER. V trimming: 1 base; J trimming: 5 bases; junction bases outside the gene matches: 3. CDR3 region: CASSQASGGLETQYF. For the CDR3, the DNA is TGCGCCAGCAGCCAAGCTAGCGGGGGGTTGGAGACCCAGTACTTC.

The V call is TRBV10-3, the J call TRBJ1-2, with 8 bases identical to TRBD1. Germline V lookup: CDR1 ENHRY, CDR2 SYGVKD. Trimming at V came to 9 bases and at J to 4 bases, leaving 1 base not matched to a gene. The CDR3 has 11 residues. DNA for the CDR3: TGTGCCATTGACAGGGGCTATGGCTACACCTTC. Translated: CAIDRGYGYTF.